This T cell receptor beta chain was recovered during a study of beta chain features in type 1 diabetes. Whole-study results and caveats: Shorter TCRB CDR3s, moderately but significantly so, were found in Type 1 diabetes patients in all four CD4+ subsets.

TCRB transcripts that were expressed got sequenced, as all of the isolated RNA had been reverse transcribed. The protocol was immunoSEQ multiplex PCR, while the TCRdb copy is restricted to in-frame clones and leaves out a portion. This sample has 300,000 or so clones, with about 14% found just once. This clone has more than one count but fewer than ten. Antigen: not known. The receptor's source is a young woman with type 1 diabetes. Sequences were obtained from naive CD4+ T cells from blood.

This CDR3 reads CASSSGTSGSNEQYV. CDR3 bases: TGTGCCAGCAGTTCCGGGACTAGCGGGAGCAACGAGCAGTACGTC. The genes are TRBV6-5 and TRBJ2-7; 14 bases map to TRBD2. The V segment lost 4 bases and the J segment 5 bases; nucleotides outside the gene matches: 4. The germline V gene encodes CDR1 MNHEY and CDR2 SVGAGI. The CDR3 runs to 15 residues.